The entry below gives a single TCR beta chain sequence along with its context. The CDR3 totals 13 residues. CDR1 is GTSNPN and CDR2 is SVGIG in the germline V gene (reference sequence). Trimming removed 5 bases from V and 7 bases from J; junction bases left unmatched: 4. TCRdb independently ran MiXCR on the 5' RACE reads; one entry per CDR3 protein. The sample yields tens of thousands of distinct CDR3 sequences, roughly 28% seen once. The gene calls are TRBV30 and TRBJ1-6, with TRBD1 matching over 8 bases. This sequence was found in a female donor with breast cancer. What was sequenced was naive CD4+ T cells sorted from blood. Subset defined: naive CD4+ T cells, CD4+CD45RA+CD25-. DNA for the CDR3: TGTGCCTGGCAGGGGGCCCTGAATTCACCCCTCCACTTT. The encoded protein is CAWQGALNSPLHF. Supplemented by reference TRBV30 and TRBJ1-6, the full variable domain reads SQTIHQWPATLVQPVGSPLSLECTVEGTSNPNLYWYRQAAGRGLQLLFYSVGIGQISSEVPQNLSASRPQDRQFILSSKKLLLSDSGFYLCAWQGALNSPLHFGNGTRLTVT.